The 3 T cell receptor beta chains below were found in one sample sequenced in a study of CD4 T cells in relation to SARS-CoV-2 and coronaviruses. Before the COVID-19 pandemic, during about 2010-2018, CD4+ T cells were taken from unexposed donors. Isolation of CD4+ T cells took place after less than 11 days in culture. These receptors lack a known antigen. TCRdb's copy holds only in-frame clones and misses some; the assay was immunoSEQ multiplex PCR. The repertoire includes fewer than 25,000 clones, approximately 80% of them detected once, and about 10% sits in the top ten. The sequencing input was CD4+ T cells from PBMCs, cultured in vitro. The origin of the receptors is a human donor in good health.

The J gene is TRBJ2-5, the V gene TRBV4-1; 10 bases are shared with TRBD2. The CDR3 runs to 16 residues. Trimming took 0 bases from V and 7 from J; bases not matched to a gene: 8. CDR1 and CDR2 from the germline V gene are MGHRA and YSYEKL. The CDR3 protein is CASSQEPSGGAGTQYF. CDR3 DNA sequence: TGCGCCAGCAGCCAAGAACCGAGCGGGGGGGCAGGGACCCAGTACTTC.

DNA of the CDR3: TGTGCCAGCAGCTTTAACGGATCCCCGGGAGAGACCCAGTACTTC. Its protein is CASSFNGSPGETQYF. The chain joins TRBV11-2 to TRBJ2-5, with D unclear. V lost 3 bases to trimming and J lost 4 bases, with 15 bases between them. Germline V gene lookup returns CDR1 SGHAT and CDR2 FQNNGV. CDR3 length: 15 amino acids.

The chain links TRBV6-5 to TRBJ2-2; perhaps TRBD1 as D (5 bases). CDR1 and CDR2 from the germline V gene are MNHEY and SVGAGI. This CDR3 spans 14 amino acids. The V gene lost 6 bases and the J gene lost 0 bases, with 8 bases spanning the gap. The CDR3 here is CASRQTANTGELFF. The CDR3 coding sequence is TGTGCCAGCAGGCAGACAGCGAACACCGGGGAGCTGTTTTTT.